Only a few counts were recorded for the clone carrying this T cell receptor (beta chain). Its antigen is unknown. Once obtained from cultured CD4+ T cells, the DNA was sequenced using the Oncomine TCR Beta short-read assay. TCRdb analysed the PCR reads with MiXCR anew, one entry per CDR3 protein. The sample gives more than 15,000 distinct CDR3 sequences, roughly two fifths of which show up once; 3.7% is in the top ten. The record originates from a study of vaccination and CD4 T cells after COVID-19. Indicated treatment: roughly nine-day PBMC culture with coronavirus spike peptide pools or control peptides (ViraFEST assay). ViraFEST used peptide pools to expand antigen-specific T cells, then sequenced TCRs. All positive PCR tests were dated between March and December 2020, predating US Alpha, Beta and Delta variants. The CDR3 extends over 15 amino acids. Germline V gives CDR1 DFQATT, CDR2 SNEGSKA (reference sequence). J gave up 5 bases and V 6 bases, and 10 bases lay outside the gene matches.

The TCR originated in a human donor who had recovered from COVID-19. The sample comprised CD4+ T cells from blood, cultured in vitro. The rearrangement links TRBV20-1 to TRBJ2-3; 11 nucleotides line up with TRBD2. The CDR3 DNA is TGCAGTGCCGAGGAACTAGCGGGAGTTTTAGATACGCAGTATTTT. Translation: CSAEELAGVLDTQYF.